This passage covers 2 T cell receptor beta chains from one sample sequenced in a study of T cell changes during pregnancy in multiple sclerosis. Assay: immunoSEQ multiplex PCR; the TCRdb copy retains only in-frame clones and omits some. The sample lists tens of thousands of clones, approximately 94% occurring once. The sample consisted of CD8+ T cells from peripheral blood mononuclear cells, taken in the third trimester of pregnancy. All receptors come from a female donor with multiple sclerosis, enrolled in a pregnancy study.

This clone has just one count. The CDR3 region has the DNA TGCAGTGCTGACAGCTATGGCTACACCTTC. Protein sequence: CSADSYGYTF. The chain links TRBV20-1 to TRBJ1-2; tentatively, D is TRBD1 (5 bases). The length of the CDR3 is 10 residues. The V gene lost 5 bases and the J gene lost 4 bases, with 5 bases spanning the gap. Germline V lookup: CDR1 DFQATT, CDR2 SNEGSKA (reference sequence).

This chain links TRBV25-1 with TRBJ1-5, with a weak D call TRBD1 (5 bases). Trimming left V 5 bases short and J 9 bases short, with 11 bases between. CDR3 length equals 12 residues. Germline lookup yields CDR1 MGHDK and CDR2 SYGVNS. CDR3 coding DNA: TGTGCCAGCAGTAAGGAGGGGCTGCCCCAGCATTTT. This codes for CASSKEGLPQHF.